This T cell receptor (beta chain) was obtained from a study of spatial heterogeneity in lung cancer. The CDR3 totals 13 residues. Germline CDR1 reads MDHEN; CDR2 reads SYDVKM. Trimming removed 6 bases at V and 10 bases at J, with 18 bases between. Time point described: blood at routine non-recurrence follow-up after resection. TCRdb reprocessed the 5' RACE reads with MiXCR, giving one entry per CDR3 protein. The profile covers about 45,000 distinct CDR3 sequences, with 20% to 25% appearing a single time and 6.5% to 9% taken by the ten largest. This clonotype occurred many times. The sample here was PBMCs, taken at follow-up. V and J are TRBV28 and TRBJ1-1; TRBD1 might be the D (6 bases). The clonotype was recovered from a female donor with early-stage non-small cell lung cancer. This chain's CDR3 is CASSPRGAPGAFF. The CDR3 nucleotides read TGTGCCAGCAGCCCGAGGGGGGCCCCGGGAGCTTTCTTT.